Below, 5 T cell receptor beta chains from the same sample are listed, as sequenced in a study of response to subunit inactivated influenza vaccine. TCRdb re-called the RT-PCR reads with MiXCR, one entry per CDR3 protein. The sample yields more than 150,000 distinct CDR3 sequences, approximately 9.2% seen once. Sequenced here: non-naive T cells sorted from PBMCs, sampled on the day of vaccination. These receptors were obtained from a man aged 45-60 years who received an inactivated influenza vaccine.

This clonotype turned up a few times. The chain is built from TRBV5-6 and TRBJ2-5; the match to TRBD2 covers 7 bases. V trimming: 1 base; J trimming: 5 bases; junction bases outside the gene matches: 5. This CDR3 has 14 residues. CDR1 is SGHDT, CDR2 YYEEEE, per germline. Here the CDR3 reads CASSLYGGSETQYF. CDR3 bases: TGTGCCAGCAGCTTGTACGGGGGGAGTGAGACCCAGTACTTC.

The chain links TRBV11-2 to TRBJ2-1; TRBD1 or TRBD2 may be the D gene (5 bases each). The germline V and J ends were trimmed by 4 bases and 8 bases, with 15 bases remaining between them. The CDR3 spans 14 residues. Germline V gives CDR1 SGHAT, CDR2 FQNNGV. The DNA for the CDR3 is TGTGCCAGCAGCTCCCGGGACCCTCGGGATGAGCAGTTCTTC. Encoded protein: CASSSRDPRDEQFF.

This clonotype has only a few counts. This chain joins TRBV12-3 or TRBV12-4 and TRBJ1-1, with D possibly matching TRBD1 (6 bases). The CDR3 is 14 amino acids. Trimming left V 7 bases short and J 0 bases short, with 12 bases between. CDR3: CASTRGGMNTEAFF. In DNA form, the CDR3 reads TGTGCCAGCACCCGGGGGGGCATGAACACTGAAGCTTTCTTT.

This clonotype was detected once. This chain uses TRBV28 with TRBJ1-1; D is possibly TRBD1 (5 bases). This CDR3 comprises 14 residues. With 3 bases removed from V and 3 bases from J, the gap between germline ends came to 11 bases. The germline gives CDR1 MDHEN, CDR2 SYDVKM. In nucleotides, the CDR3 is TGTGCCAGCAGTTTGGGACGTAAGGACACTGAAGCTTTCTTT. It encodes CASSLGRKDTEAFF.

This chain joins TRBV6-5 and TRBJ2-3, with 7 bases aligning to TRBD2. The CDR3 runs 15 residues. Germline trimming cut 3 bases from V and 3 bases from J; bases unmatched to any gene: 6. Germline V gene sequence: CDR1 MNHEY, CDR2 SVGAGI. The CDR3 reads CASSYTAGVTDTQYF. The CDR3 DNA is TGTGCCAGCAGTTATACGGCGGGAGTGACAGATACGCAGTATTTT.